The 24 T cell receptor beta chains reported below all come from one sample, sequenced in a study of beta chain features in type 1 diabetes. The sequenced template was cDNA made from the entire isolated RNA. Profiled with immunoSEQ multiplex PCR; TCRdb holds only in-frame clones, not every one. Of 200,000 to 300,000 clones in the sample, 11% to 15% were seen once. Sequencing was done on a sample of naive CD4+ T cells from blood. The receptor set was obtained from a woman aged 40 to 50 in good health.

The rearrangement uses TRBV5-1 and TRBJ2-3, with 8 bases lining up with TRBD2. The V segment lost 4 bases and the J segment 1 base; nucleotides outside the gene matches: 8. The CDR3 length is 16 residues. The germline V gene has CDR1 SGHRS and CDR2 YFSETQ. The CDR3 DNA sequence: TGCGCCAGCAGCCCGCCGGGGGGGGGCGGCACAGATACGCAGTATTTT. It encodes CASSPPGGGGTDTQYF.

In this sample, this clone turned up a few times. The chain joins TRBV6-5 to TRBJ2-3; the D gene is possibly TRBD1 (6 bases). Looked up from germline, CDR1 is MNHEY and CDR2 is SVGAGI. Trimming stripped 6 bases from V and 2 bases from J, with 12 bases between. The length of the CDR3 is 14 residues. The CDR3 bases are TGTGCCAGCAGCCCACAGGGACCCACAGATACGCAGTATTTT. Amino acid sequence: CASSPQGPTDTQYF.

The chain couples TRBV7-2 to TRBJ2-2; TRBD1 matches 11 bases. V trimming: 5 bases; J trimming: 4 bases; junction bases outside the gene matches: 3. This CDR3 region has 15 residues. CDR1 is SGHTA, CDR2 FQGNSA, per germline. The chain's CDR3 is CASSPGTGGTGELFF. CDR3 DNA: TGTGCCAGCAGCCCCGGGACAGGGGGCACCGGGGAGCTGTTTTTT. Supplemented by reference TRBV7-2 and TRBJ2-2, the full variable domain reads GAGVSQSPSNKVTEKGKDVELRCDPISGHTALYWYRQSLGQGLEFLIYFQGNSAPDKSGLPSDRFSAERTGGSVSTLTIQRTQQEDSAVYLCASSPGTGGTGELFFGEGSRLTVL.

V usage is TRBV4-1 and J usage is TRBJ2-3; 7 bases align to TRBD2. After removal of 4 bases from V and 2 bases from J, the junction contained 12 bases not matched to a gene. The CDR3 is made up of 17 amino acids. Germline CDR1 MGHRA, CDR2 YSYEKL. CDR3 sequence reads: CASSLGSTAGNTDTQYF. The CDR3 DNA sequence: TGCGCCAGCAGCCTTGGATCTACAGCGGGGAACACAGATACGCAGTATTTT.

The chain has TRBV6-6 and TRBJ1-2, with TRBD1 as a possible D gene (5 bases). The CDR3 is 14 amino acids. Deletions cut 2 bases from V and 7 bases from J, with 14 bases between. Germline CDR1 reads MNHNY; CDR2 reads SVGAGI (reference sequence). The CDR3 DNA follows: TGTGCCAGCAGTTACGGGGGGGGAGAGAGTGGCTACACCTTC. Its translation is CASSYGGGESGYTF.

Only a few counts were recorded for this clone. The chain carries TRBV6-5 and TRBJ1-1; a weak D match, TRBD1 (5 bases). The CDR3 runs to 15 residues. Germline V lookup: CDR1 MNHEY, CDR2 SVGAGI. The germline V and J ends were trimmed by 0 bases and 6 bases, with 14 bases remaining between them. CDR3 nucleotide sequence: TGTGCCAGCAGTTACTCGATTGCCAGGGAGGCTGAAGCTTTCTTT. Translation: CASSYSIAREAEAFF.

This clone was found a few times. The rearrangement joins TRBV18 to TRBJ2-7, with 12 bases lining up with TRBD1. The ends lost 3 bases at V and 5 bases at J; junction bases unmatched: 11. The CDR3 contains 17 residues. The germline V gene encodes CDR1 KGHSH and CDR2 LQKENI. The CDR3 reads CASSPLVSGTGGHEQYF. CDR3 nucleotide sequence: TGTGCCAGCTCACCTCTCGTCTCCGGGACAGGGGGCCACGAGCAGTACTTC.

This clone has only a few counts. J is TRBJ2-3 and V is TRBV7-2, with a weak D call TRBD1 (5 bases). In germline, CDR1 is SGHTA, CDR2 FQGNSA. V was trimmed by 2 bases and J by 0 bases, leaving 9 bases between them. The CDR3 covers 15 residues. CDR3 protein: CASSLQGTSTDTQYF. CDR3 DNA: TGTGCCAGCAGCTTACAGGGTACTAGCACAGATACGCAGTATTTT.

This chain uses TRBV19 with TRBJ2-7; D is unresolved. V gave up 5 bases and J gave up 7 bases, with 12 bases separating them. Germline V gives CDR1 LNHDA, CDR2 SQIVND (reference sequence). The CDR3 consists of 12 residues. The CDR3 DNA sequence: TGTGCCAGTAGTTCTACGGGTACTGAGCAGTACTTC. It specifies CASSSTGTEQYF.

With respect to this clone: Compared with germline, one end of the junction differs, possibly owing to a read error. The chain employs TRBV7-2 and TRBJ1-5; a weak D match, TRBD1 (6 bases). CDR1 and CDR2 (germline): SGHTA, FQGNSA. The length of the CDR3 is 16 residues. CDR3 sequence: CASSLGGVTGIGPQHF. As DNA, the CDR3 is TGTGCCAGCAGTTTAGGGGGTGTTACAGGGATTGGGCCCCAGCATTTT.

This clone appeared a single time. The V call is TRBV10-2, the J call TRBJ2-5; 8 bases are a match to TRBD2. Trimming removed 7 bases from V and 4 bases from J; junction bases left unmatched: 5. Germline assignment: CDR1 WSHSY and CDR2 SAAADI. CDR3 length equals 13 residues. This chain's CDR3 is CASTAGGGETQYF. CDR3 bases: TGCGCCAGCACGGCGGGGGGCGGAGAGACCCAGTACTTC.

The rearrangement joins TRBV19 to TRBJ1-2; 9 bases are shared with TRBD1. This CDR3 is built from 13 residues. The trim removed 3 bases at V and 8 bases at J, leaving 4 bases unmatched. Germline V gene lookup returns CDR1 LNHDA and CDR2 SQIVND (reference sequence). CDR3 in amino acids: CASSMDRGSGYTF. The CDR3 DNA follows: TGTGCCAGTAGTATGGACAGGGGAAGCGGCTACACCTTC.

This clone was counted a few times. The V gene is TRBV18, the J gene TRBJ2-7; 9 bases are shared with TRBD1. Germline V gene lookup returns CDR1 KGHSH and CDR2 LQKENI. Trimming took 6 bases from V and 0 from J; bases not matched to a gene: 9. The CDR3 consists of 16 residues. The CDR3 bases are TGTGCCAGCTCCCCCGGGACAGGGTTCGTCTCCTACGAGCAGTACTTC. As protein: CASSPGTGFVSYEQYF.

This clone was counted between two and nine times. This chain links TRBV7-2 with TRBJ1-1; D not resolved. Deletions cut 6 bases from V and 0 bases from J, with 8 bases between. Germline V CDR1 and CDR2: SGHTA, FQGNSA. This CDR3 contains 13 residues. The CDR3 region is CASSLQMNTEAFF. CDR3 in DNA: TGTGCCAGCAGTTTACAGATGAACACTGAAGCTTTCTTT.

This clone came up a few times. The CDR3: CASSPRGGGAMDYEQYF. The CDR3 DNA follows: TGTGCCAGCTCACCACGGGGCGGGGGGGCCATGGACTACGAGCAGTACTTC. This chain links TRBV18 with TRBJ2-7, with 9 bases that match TRBD2. V was clipped by 1 base and J by 3 bases; unmatched bases: 10. The CDR3 consists of 17 residues. Germline-derived CDR1 and CDR2 are KGHSH and LQKENI.

Only one count was recorded for this clone. The rearrangement uses TRBV2 and TRBJ1-6; 7 nucleotides line up with TRBD1. Germline CDR1 and CDR2: SNHLY and FYNNEI. CDR3 length equals 16 residues. V lost 8 bases to trimming and J lost 3 bases; unmatched junction nucleotides: 10. This chain's CDR3 is CASGARQGVYNSPLHF. CDR3 DNA sequence: TGTGCCAGCGGGGCCAGACAGGGAGTCTATAATTCACCCCTCCACTTT.

This clone was detected only a few times. This chain uses TRBV12-2 with TRBJ2-1; TRBD2, as called in the table, went unchecked against the DNA. TRBV12-2 is given as a pseudogene. CDR3 length equals 16 residues. CDR3 region: CASRGLTEGVSNEQFF. CDR3 bases: TGTGCAAGCCGAGGTCTAACCGAGGGCGTATCCAATGAGCAGTTCTTC.

The CDR3 bases are TGTGCCAGCAGTTACGGGAGTGACGAGCAGTACTTC. Its protein product is CASSYGSDEQYF. The chain links TRBV6-6 to TRBJ2-7; weak D call: TRBD2 (5 bases). The V gene's germline CDR1 is MNHNY and CDR2 SVGAGI (reference sequence). Trimming left V 2 bases short and J 5 bases short, with 7 bases between. The CDR3 is 12 amino acids.

The V call is TRBV7-2, the J call TRBJ2-7, with 9 positions matching TRBD2. This CDR3 has 15 residues. The V gene end was trimmed by 6 bases and the J gene end by 0 bases; junction bases not matched to a gene: 6. Germline lookup yields CDR1 SGHTA and CDR2 FQGNSA. CDR3 bases: TGTGCCAGCAGGCAAGCGGGGGGCCGCTCCTACGAGCAGTACTTC. This codes for CASRQAGGRSYEQYF.

This clone has just a few counts. This chain connects TRBV2 to TRBJ2-5, with 10 bases matching TRBD2. CDR1 is SNHLY, CDR2 FYNNEI, per germline. The CDR3 covers 13 residues. After removal of 5 bases from V and 5 bases from J, the junction contained 2 bases not matched to a gene. The CDR3 DNA is TGTGCCAGCAGTCCTAGCGGGGGTGAGACCCAGTACTTC. Protein product: CASSPSGGETQYF.

V gene TRBV27 combines with J gene TRBJ2-7; weak D call: TRBD2 (6 bases). The V gene's germline CDR1 is MNHEY and CDR2 SMNVEV (reference sequence). Between the trimmed V and J ends, which lost 0 bases and 4 bases, there was a span of 10 bases. The CDR3 spans 14 residues. CDR3 coding DNA: TGTGCCAGCAGTTTATCAGCGGGTTTGTACGAGCAGTACTTC. Its translation: CASSLSAGLYEQYF.

The table lists this clone with many counts. The junction departs from the called germline gene at one end, perhaps through a read error. The chain has TRBV14 and TRBJ1-1; TRBD1 might be the D (5 bases). The CDR3 loop spans 13 amino acids. Germline V lookup: CDR1 SGHDN, CDR2 FVKESK. The CDR3 nucleotides read TGTGCCAGCGGCCAGTACGGGGGCACTGAAGCTTTCTTT. Translation gives CASGQYGGTEAFF.

This clone has only a few counts. V gene TRBV5-1 combines with J gene TRBJ1-1, with D unresolved. CDR3 length: 15 amino acids. Trimming took off 3 bases at V and 4 bases at J, with 16 bases between the two ends. Germline lookup yields CDR1 SGHRS and CDR2 YFSETQ. The DNA of the CDR3 is TGCGCCAGCAGCTCCCGTCCATCGGGAGGCACTGAAGCTTTCTTT. Translating it yields CASSSRPSGGTEAFF.

This clone has more than one count but fewer than ten. The V call is TRBV9, the J call TRBJ2-4; 7 bases are a match to TRBD1. V lost 4 bases and J lost 6; bases outside the gene matches: 10. CDR1 and CDR2 (germline): SGDLS, YYNGEE. The CDR3 loop spans 15 amino acids. The CDR3 protein is CASSLQTGTGNIQYF. CDR3 nucleotides: TGTGCCAGCAGCCTCCAGACAGGGACGGGAAACATTCAGTACTTC. Filled out from reference TRBV9 and TRBJ2-4, the complete variable domain reads DSGVTQTPKHLITATGQRVTLRCSPRSGDLSVYWYQQSLDQGLQFLIQYYNGEERAKGNILERFSAQQFPDLHSELNLSSLELGDSALYFCASSLQTGTGNIQYFGAGTRLSVL.